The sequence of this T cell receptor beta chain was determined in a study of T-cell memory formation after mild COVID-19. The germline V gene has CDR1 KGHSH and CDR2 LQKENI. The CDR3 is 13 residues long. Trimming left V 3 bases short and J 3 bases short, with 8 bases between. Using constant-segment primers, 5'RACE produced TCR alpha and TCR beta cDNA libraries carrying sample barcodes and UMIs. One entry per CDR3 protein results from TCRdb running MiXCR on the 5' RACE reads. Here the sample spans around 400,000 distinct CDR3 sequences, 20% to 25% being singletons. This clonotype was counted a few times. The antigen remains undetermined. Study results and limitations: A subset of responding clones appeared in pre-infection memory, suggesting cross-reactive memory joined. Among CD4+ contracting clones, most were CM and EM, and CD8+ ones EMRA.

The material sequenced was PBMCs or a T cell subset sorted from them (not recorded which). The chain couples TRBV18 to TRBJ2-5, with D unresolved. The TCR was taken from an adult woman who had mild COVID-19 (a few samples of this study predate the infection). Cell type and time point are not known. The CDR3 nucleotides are TGTGCCAGCTCACCGAGGTTAGAAGAGACCCAGTACTTC. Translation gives CASSPRLEETQYF.